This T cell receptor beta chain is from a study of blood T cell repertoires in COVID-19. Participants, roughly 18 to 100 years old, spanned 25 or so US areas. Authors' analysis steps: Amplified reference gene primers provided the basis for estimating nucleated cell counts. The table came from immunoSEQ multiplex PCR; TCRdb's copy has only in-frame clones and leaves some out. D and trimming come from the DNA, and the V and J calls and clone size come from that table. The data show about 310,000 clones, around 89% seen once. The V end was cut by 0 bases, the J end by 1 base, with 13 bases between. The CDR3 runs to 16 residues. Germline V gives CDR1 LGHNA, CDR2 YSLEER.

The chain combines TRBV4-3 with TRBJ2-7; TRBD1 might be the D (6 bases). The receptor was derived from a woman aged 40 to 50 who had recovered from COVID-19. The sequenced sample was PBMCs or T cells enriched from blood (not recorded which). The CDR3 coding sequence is TGCGCCAGCAGCCAAGACAACAGGGTTGGATCCTACGAGCAGTACTTC. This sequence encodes CASSQDNRVGSYEQYF.